Given below is one T cell receptor beta chain in context. Its antigen is as yet unknown. The data were obtained in a study of cytomegalovirus exposure and HLA in healthy donors. PCR involved 60 Vbeta and 13 Jbeta primers. In the authors' methods: Later, some 79 million unique TCR beta chains were counted in an analysis, and approximately 9.9 million of them were shared. Clones were sequenced by immunoSEQ multiplex PCR, and TCRdb holds only the in-frame ones, with some missing. V and J calls and clone size are as listed in that table; D and trimming were resolved from the DNA. The sample records fewer than 140,000 clones, 60% to 80% being singletons. Overall study results and limits: The classifier, whose performance was assessed in both the original and validation cohorts, reportedly diagnosed cytomegalovirus status with high specificity and sensitivity.

Germline CDR1 is MDHEN and CDR2 is SYDVKM. CDR3 length: 14 amino acids. The V gene lost 5 bases and the J gene lost 2 bases, with 10 bases spanning the gap. The chain is built from TRBV28 and TRBJ1-3, with D maybe TRBD1 (6 bases). The receptor was isolated from a man aged 35-49 years in good health and CMV-seronegative. Sequenced input: PBMCs. CDR3 coding DNA: TGTGCCAGCAGTGCCAAGGGGGCTGGAAACACCATATATTTT. It translates to CASSAKGAGNTIYF.